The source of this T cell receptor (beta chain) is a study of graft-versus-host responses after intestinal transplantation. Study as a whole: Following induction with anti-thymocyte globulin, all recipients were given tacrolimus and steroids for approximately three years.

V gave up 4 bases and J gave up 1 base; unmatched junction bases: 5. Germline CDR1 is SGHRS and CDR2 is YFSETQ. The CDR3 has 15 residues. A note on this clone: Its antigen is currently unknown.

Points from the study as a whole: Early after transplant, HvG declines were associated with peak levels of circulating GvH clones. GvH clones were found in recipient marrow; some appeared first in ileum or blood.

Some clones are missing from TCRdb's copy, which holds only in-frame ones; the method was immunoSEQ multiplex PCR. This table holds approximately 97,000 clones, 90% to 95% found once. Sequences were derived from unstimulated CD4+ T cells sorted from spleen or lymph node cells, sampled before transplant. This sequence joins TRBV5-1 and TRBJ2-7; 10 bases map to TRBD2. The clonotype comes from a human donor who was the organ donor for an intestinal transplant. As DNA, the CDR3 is TGCGCCAGCAGCGTTAGCGGGGGGCGTTCCTACGAGCAGTACTTC. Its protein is CASSVSGGRSYEQYF.